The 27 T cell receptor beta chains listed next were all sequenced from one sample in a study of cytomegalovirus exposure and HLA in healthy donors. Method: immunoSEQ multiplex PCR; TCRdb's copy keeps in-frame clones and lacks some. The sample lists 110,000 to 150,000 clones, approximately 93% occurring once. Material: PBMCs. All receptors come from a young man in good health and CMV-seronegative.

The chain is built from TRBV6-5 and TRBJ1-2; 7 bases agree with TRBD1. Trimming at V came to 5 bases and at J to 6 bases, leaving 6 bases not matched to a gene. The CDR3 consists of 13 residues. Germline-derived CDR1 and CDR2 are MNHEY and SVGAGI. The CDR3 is CASSPDRAHGYTF. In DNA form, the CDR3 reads TGTGCCAGCAGTCCCGACAGGGCGCATGGCTACACCTTC.

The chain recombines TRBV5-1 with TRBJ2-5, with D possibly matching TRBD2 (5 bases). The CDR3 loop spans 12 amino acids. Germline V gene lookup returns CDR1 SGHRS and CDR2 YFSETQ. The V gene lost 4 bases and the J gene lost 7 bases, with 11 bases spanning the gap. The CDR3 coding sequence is TGCGCCAGCAGCCTAAATGAGGGGACCCAGTACTTC. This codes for CASSLNEGTQYF.

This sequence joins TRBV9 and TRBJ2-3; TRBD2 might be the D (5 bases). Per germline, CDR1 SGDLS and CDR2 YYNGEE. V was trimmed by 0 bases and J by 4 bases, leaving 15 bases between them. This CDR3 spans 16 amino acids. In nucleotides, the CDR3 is TGTGCCAGCAGCGTAGAAGCCCCGCCGGGGTCAGATACGCAGTATTTT. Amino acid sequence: CASSVEAPPGSDTQYF.

For the CDR3, the DNA is TGCGCCAGCAGCTTGGCTCTGAACACTGAAGCTTTCTTT. This codes for CASSLALNTEAFF. This sequence joins TRBV5-1 and TRBJ1-1, with D unresolved. The CDR3 spans 13 residues. Germline values: CDR1 SGHRS, CDR2 YFSETQ. V dropped 0 bases and J dropped 0 bases, with 3 bases sitting between them.

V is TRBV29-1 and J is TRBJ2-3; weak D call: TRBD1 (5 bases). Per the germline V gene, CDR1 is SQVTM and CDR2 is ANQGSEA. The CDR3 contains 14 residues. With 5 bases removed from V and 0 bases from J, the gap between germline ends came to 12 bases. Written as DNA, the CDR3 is TGCAGCGTTTCACGACAGCGCAGCACAGATACGCAGTATTTT. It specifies CSVSRQRSTDTQYF.

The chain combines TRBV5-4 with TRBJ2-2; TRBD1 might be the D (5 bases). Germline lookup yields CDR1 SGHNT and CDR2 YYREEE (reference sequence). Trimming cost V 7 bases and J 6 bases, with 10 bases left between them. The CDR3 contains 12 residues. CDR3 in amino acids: CASGPRAGELFF. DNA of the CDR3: TGTGCCAGCGGGCCCAGGGCCGGGGAGCTGTTTTTT.

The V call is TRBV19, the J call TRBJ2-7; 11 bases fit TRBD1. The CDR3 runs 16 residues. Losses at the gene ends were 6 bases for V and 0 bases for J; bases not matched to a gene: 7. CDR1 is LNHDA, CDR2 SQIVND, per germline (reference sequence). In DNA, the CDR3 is TGTGCCAGTAGCCGCGGGACAGGGGGACTCTCCTACGAGCAGTACTTC. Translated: CASSRGTGGLSYEQYF. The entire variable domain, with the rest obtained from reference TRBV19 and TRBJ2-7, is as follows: DGGITQSPKYLFRKEGQNVTLSCEQNLNHDAMYWYRQDPGQGLRLIYYSQIVNDFQKGDIAEGYSVSREKKESFPLTVTSAQKNPTAFYLCASSRGTGGLSYEQYFGPGTRLTVT.

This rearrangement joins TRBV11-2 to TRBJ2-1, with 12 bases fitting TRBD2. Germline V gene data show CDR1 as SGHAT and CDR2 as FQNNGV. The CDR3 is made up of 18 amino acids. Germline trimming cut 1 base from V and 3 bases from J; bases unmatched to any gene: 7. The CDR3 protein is CASSLVVGLAGFYNEQFF. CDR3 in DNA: TGTGCCAGCAGCTTAGTGGTCGGACTAGCGGGGTTCTACAATGAGCAGTTCTTC.

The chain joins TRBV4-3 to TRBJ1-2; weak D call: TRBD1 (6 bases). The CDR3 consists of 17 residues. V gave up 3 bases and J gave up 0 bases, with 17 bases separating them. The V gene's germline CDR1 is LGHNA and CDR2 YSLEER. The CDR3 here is CASSQIRSGTTNYGYTF. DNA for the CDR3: TGCGCCAGCAGCCAGATTCGGAGCGGGACAACTAACTATGGCTACACCTTC.

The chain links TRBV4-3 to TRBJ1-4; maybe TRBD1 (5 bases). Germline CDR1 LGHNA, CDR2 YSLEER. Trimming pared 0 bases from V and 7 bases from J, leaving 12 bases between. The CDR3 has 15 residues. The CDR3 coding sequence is TGCGCCAGCAGCCAAGACCAGGGAGGTAGTGAAAAACTGTTTTTT. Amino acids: CASSQDQGGSEKLFF.

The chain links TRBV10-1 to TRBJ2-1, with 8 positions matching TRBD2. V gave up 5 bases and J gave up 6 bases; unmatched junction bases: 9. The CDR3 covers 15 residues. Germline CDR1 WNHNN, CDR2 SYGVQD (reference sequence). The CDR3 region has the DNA TGCGCCAGCAGTCGGGGGGGACTATCCAGCAATGAGCAGTTCTTC. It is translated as CASSRGGLSSNEQFF.

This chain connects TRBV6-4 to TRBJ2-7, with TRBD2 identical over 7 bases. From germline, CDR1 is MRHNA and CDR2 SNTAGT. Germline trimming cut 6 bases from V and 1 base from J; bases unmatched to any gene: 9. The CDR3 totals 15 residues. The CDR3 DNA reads TGTGCCAGCAGGCGCGGGACTACAACTTCCTACGAGCAGTACTTC. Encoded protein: CASRRGTTTSYEQYF.

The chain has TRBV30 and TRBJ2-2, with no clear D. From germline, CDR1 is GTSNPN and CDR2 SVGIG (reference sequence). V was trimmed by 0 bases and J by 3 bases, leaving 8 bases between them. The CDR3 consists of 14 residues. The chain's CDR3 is CAWSVYHDTGELFF. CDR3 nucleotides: TGTGCCTGGAGTGTCTACCATGACACCGGGGAGCTGTTTTTT.

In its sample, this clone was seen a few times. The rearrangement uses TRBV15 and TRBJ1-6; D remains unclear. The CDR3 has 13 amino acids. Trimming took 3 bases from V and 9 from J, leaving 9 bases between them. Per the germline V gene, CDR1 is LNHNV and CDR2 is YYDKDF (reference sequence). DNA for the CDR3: TGTGCCACCAGCAGGGAGGTGGTTTCACCCCTCCACTTT. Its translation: CATSREVVSPLHF.

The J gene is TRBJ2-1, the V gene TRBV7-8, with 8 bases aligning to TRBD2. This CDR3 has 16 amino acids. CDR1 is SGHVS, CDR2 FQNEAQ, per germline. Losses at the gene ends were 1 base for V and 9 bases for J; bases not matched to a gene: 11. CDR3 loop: CASSLETGGLGTEQFF. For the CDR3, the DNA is TGTGCCAGCAGCTTAGAGACGGGAGGGCTAGGTACTGAGCAGTTCTTC. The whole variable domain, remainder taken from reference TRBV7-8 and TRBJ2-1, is GAGVSQSPRYKVAKRGQDVALRCDPISGHVSLFWYQQALGQGPEFLTYFQNEAQLDKSGLPSDRFFAERPEGSVSTLKIQRTQQEDSAVYLCASSLETGGLGTEQFFGPGTRLTVL.

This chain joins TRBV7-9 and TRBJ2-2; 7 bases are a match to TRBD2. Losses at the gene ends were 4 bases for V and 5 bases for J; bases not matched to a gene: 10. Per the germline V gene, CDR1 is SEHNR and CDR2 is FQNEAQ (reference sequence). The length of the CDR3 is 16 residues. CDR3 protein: CASSSRPGRQTGELFF. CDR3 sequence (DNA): TGTGCCAGCAGCTCCCGCCCCGGGAGGCAAACCGGGGAGCTGTTTTTT.

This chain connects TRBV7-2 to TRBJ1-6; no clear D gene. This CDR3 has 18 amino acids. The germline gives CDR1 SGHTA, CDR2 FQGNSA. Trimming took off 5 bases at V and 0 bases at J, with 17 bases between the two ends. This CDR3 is CASSRGSGRSSYNSPLHF. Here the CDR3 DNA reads TGTGCCAGCAGCCGGGGAAGTGGTAGGAGCTCCTATAATTCACCCCTCCACTTT.

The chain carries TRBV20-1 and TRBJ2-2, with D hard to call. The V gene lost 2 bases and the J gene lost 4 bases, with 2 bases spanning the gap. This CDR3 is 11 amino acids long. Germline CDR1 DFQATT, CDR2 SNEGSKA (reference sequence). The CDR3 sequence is CSARLTGELFF. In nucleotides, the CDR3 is TGCAGTGCTAGACTCACCGGGGAGCTGTTTTTT.

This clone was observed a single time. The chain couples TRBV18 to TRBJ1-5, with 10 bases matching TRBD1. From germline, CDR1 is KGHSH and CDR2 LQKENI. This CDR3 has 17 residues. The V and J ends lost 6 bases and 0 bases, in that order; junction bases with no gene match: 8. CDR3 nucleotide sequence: TGTGCCAGCTCGGACCAGGACAGGGGGTCTAGCAATCAGCCCCAGCATTTT. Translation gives CASSDQDRGSSNQPQHF.

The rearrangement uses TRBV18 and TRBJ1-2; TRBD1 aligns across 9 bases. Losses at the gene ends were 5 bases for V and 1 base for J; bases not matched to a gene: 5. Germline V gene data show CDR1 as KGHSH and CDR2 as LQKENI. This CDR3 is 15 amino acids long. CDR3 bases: TGTGCCAGCTCAGCTCGACAGGGGGTTAACTATGGCTACACCTTC. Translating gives CASSARQGVNYGYTF.

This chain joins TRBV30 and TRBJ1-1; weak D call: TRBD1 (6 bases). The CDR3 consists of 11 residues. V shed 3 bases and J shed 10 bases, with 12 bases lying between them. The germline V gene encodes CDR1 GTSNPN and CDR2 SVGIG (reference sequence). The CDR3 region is CAWSRTGSAFF. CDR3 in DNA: TGTGCCTGGAGCCGAACAGGGTCAGCTTTCTTT. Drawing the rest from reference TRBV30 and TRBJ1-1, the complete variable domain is SQTIHQWPATLVQPVGSPLSLECTVEGTSNPNLYWYRQAAGRGLQLLFYSVGIGQISSEVPQNLSASRPQDRQFILSSKKLLLSDSGFYLCAWSRTGSAFFGQGTRLTVV.

The CDR3 loop is CASSQLLAGGRNEQFF. The CDR3 DNA follows: TGCGCCAGCAGCCAACTCCTAGCGGGAGGTCGCAATGAGCAGTTCTTC. The V and J genes are TRBV4-3 and TRBJ2-1, with 11 bases identical to TRBD2. Germline assignment: CDR1 LGHNA and CDR2 YSLEER. Trimming removed 2 bases from V and 6 bases from J; junction bases left unmatched: 6. The CDR3 runs to 16 residues.

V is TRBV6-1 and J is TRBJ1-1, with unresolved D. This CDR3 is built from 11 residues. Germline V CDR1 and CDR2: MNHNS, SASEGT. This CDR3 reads CAAGMNTEAFF. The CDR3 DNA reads TGTGCTGCCGGGATGAACACTGAAGCTTTCTTT.

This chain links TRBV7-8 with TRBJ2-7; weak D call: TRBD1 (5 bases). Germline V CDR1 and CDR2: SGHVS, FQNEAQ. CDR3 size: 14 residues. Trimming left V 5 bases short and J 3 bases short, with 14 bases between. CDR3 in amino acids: CASSGSRAIYEQYV. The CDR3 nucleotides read TGTGCCAGCAGCGGATCCAGGGCTATCTACGAGCAGTACGTC.

CDR3 amino acids: CASSGQGRITDTQYF. The CDR3 nucleotides read TGTGCCAGCAGCGGGCAGGGCCGGATAACAGATACGCAGTATTTT. The genes are TRBV5-4 and TRBJ2-3, with a weak D call TRBD1 (5 bases). Per the germline V gene, CDR1 is SGHNT and CDR2 is YYREEE (reference sequence). V gave up 4 bases and J gave up 3 bases, with 15 bases separating them. CDR3 length equals 15 residues.

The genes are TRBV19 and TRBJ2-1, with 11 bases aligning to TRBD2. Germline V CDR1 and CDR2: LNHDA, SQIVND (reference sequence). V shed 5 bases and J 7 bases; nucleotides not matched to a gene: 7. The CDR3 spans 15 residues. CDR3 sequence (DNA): TGTGCCAGTAGTCGTGCCGGGACTAGCGGAAATGAGCAGTTCTTC. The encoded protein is CASSRAGTSGNEQFF.

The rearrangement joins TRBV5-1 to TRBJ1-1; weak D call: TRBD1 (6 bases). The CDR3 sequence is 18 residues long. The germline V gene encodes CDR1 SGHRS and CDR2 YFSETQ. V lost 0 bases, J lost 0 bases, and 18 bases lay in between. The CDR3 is CASSLGPGVPLMNTEAFF. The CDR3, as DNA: TGCGCCAGCAGCTTGGGTCCAGGGGTGCCCCTTATGAACACTGAAGCTTTCTTT.